This TCR beta chain was sequenced in a study of blood T cell repertoires in COVID-19. Study-wide context: Samples taken during acute and convalescent COVID-19 were collected in the United States, Italy and Spain.

Seattle-derived patients entered the study during active infection and were followed longitudinally. This CDR3 spans 17 amino acids. J gave up 2 bases and V 3 bases, and 9 bases lay outside the gene matches. The germline V gene has CDR1 MGHRA and CDR2 YSYEKL. This clone was found a few times. Original data processing: For nucleated cells, counts were estimated from reference gene primer amplification. Method: immunoSEQ multiplex PCR; TCRdb's copy keeps in-frame clones and lacks some. The V and J calls and clone size were taken over from that table, and D and trimming were inferred from the DNA. The sample has approximately 210,000 clones, 85% to 90% seen once.

Sequencing used peripheral blood. V gene TRBV4-1 combines with J gene TRBJ2-7; 11 nucleotides agree with TRBD1. The sequence was obtained from a man aged 45-65 years with COVID-19, enrolled during active disease. The CDR3 loop reads CASSQLPPGQGAYEQYF. The DNA for the CDR3 is TGCGCCAGCAGCCAGCTACCCCCGGGACAGGGGGCCTACGAGCAGTACTTC.